Below, 27 T cell receptor beta chains from the same sample are listed, as sequenced in a study of blood T cell repertoires in COVID-19. TCRdb's copy holds only in-frame clones and misses some; the assay was immunoSEQ multiplex PCR. This sample yields 300,000 to 450,000 clones, of which over 75% are seen a single time; roughly 10% belongs to the top ten. The sequenced sample consisted of peripheral blood. These receptors all come from a woman in her twenties or thirties with COVID-19, enrolled during active disease.

V and J are TRBV28 and TRBJ1-6; no firm D call. The CDR3 is 14 residues long. Germline lookup yields CDR1 MDHEN and CDR2 SYDVKM. The V and J ends lost 3 bases and 2 bases respectively, with 5 bases between them. The CDR3 is CASSFTTYNSPLHF. CDR3 DNA: TGTGCCAGCAGTTTTACAACCTATAATTCACCCCTCCACTTT.

This chain uses TRBV19 with TRBJ1-3; 8 bases match TRBD1. The V and J ends lost 6 bases and 1 base, in that order; junction bases with no gene match: 11. The CDR3 runs 17 residues. Germline CDR1 reads LNHDA; CDR2 reads SQIVND (reference sequence). CDR3 region: CASSRTGTGSSGNTIYF. The CDR3 nucleotides are TGTGCCAGTAGCCGCACCGGGACAGGCTCGTCTGGAAACACCATATATTTT.

CDR3 in DNA: TGCAGCGTGCCGGGTCCCGGGGGAAATGAGCAGTTCTTC. Encoded protein: CSVPGPGGNEQFF. The rearrangement uses TRBV29-1 and TRBJ2-1; TRBD2 is a possible D gene (6 bases). The CDR3 has 13 amino acids. Between the trimmed V and J ends, which lost 6 bases and 7 bases, there was a span of 16 bases. In germline, CDR1 is SQVTM, CDR2 ANQGSEA.

This chain uses TRBV10-1 with TRBJ2-3, with D possibly TRBD2 on 7 matching bases. Trimming cost V 2 bases and J 6 bases, with 15 bases left between them. This CDR3 has 15 amino acids. The germline gives CDR1 WNHNN, CDR2 SYGVQD (reference sequence). This CDR3 is CASSEMSGGVDTQYF. CDR3 nucleotides: TGCGCCAGCAGTGAGATGTCGGGGGGCGTTGATACGCAGTATTTT.

The V call is TRBV28, the J call TRBJ2-7; 9 bases agree with TRBD2. Trimming removed 6 bases from V and 7 bases from J; junction bases left unmatched: 10. The CDR3 covers 14 residues. CDR1 is MDHEN, CDR2 SYDVKM, per germline. This chain's CDR3 is CASRPGTSSYEQYF. The CDR3 DNA is TGTGCCAGCAGACCCGGGACTAGCAGCTATGAGCAGTACTTC.

This chain links TRBV10-3 with TRBJ2-7, with D perhaps TRBD2 (6 bases). Trimming took 8 bases from V and 3 from J, leaving 11 bases between them. CDR3 length: 12 amino acids. In germline, CDR1 is ENHRY, CDR2 SYGVKD. CDR3 amino acids: CAIGRGNYEQYF. The DNA of the CDR3 is TGTGCCATCGGCCGGGGGAACTACGAGCAGTACTTC.

V gene TRBV28 combines with J gene TRBJ1-4, with 9 bases matching TRBD1. J gave up 7 bases and V 5 bases, and 8 bases lay outside the gene matches. The CDR3 is made up of 15 amino acids. The germline V gene encodes CDR1 MDHEN and CDR2 SYDVKM. DNA for the CDR3: TGTGCCAGCAGTACACAGGGGGCTATGAGTGAAAAACTGTTTTTT. Protein: CASSTQGAMSEKLFF. Full variable domain (missing parts from reference TRBV28 and TRBJ1-4): DVKVTQSSRYLVKRTGEKVFLECVQDMDHENMFWYRQDPGLGLRLIYFSYDVKMKEKGDIPEGYSVSREKKERFSLILESASTNQTSMYLCASSTQGAMSEKLFFGSGTQLSVL.

The V and J genes are TRBV5-1 and TRBJ2-5; TRBD1 agrees at 7 bases. The CDR3 runs to 16 residues. V was pared by 0 bases and J by 3 bases, with 8 bases of the junction left unmatched. Per germline, CDR1 SGHRS and CDR2 YFSETQ. As DNA, the CDR3 is TGCGCCAGCAGCTTGGCGAACGAGGGACAGAAAGAGACCCAGTACTTC. Translation gives CASSLANEGQKETQYF.

The chain couples TRBV27 to TRBJ2-7, with D possibly being TRBD1 (5 bases). The length of the CDR3 is 14 residues. V was pared by 3 bases and J by 1 base, with 10 bases between. CDR1 is MNHEY, CDR2 SMNVEV, per germline (reference sequence). In nucleotides, the CDR3 is TGTGCCAGCAGTTTTGCCGGACAATCCTACGAGCAGTACTTC. It yields the protein CASSFAGQSYEQYF.

The J gene is TRBJ2-1, the V gene TRBV28, with 10 bases lining up with TRBD2. The V segment lost 8 bases and the J segment 0 bases; nucleotides outside the gene matches: 7. The V gene's germline CDR1 is MDHEN and CDR2 SYDVKM. The CDR3 runs 16 residues. The CDR3 sequence is CASRTAGGSSYNEQFF. The CDR3 DNA follows: TGTGCCAGCCGTACAGCGGGAGGGAGCTCCTACAATGAGCAGTTCTTC.

The chain has TRBV2 and TRBJ2-4, with 8 bases that match TRBD2. V trimming: 5 bases; J trimming: 7 bases; junction bases outside the gene matches: 7. This CDR3 comprises 14 residues. Germline assignment: CDR1 SNHLY and CDR2 FYNNEI. The CDR3 loop reads CASSREGPRNIQYF. The CDR3 DNA reads as TGTGCCAGCAGTCGGGAGGGCCCTCGGAACATTCAGTACTTC.

This chain uses TRBV20-1 with TRBJ2-3, with 8 bases aligning to TRBD2. This CDR3 spans 16 amino acids. Trimming cost V 3 bases and J 6 bases; bases outside gene matches: 14. CDR1 DFQATT and CDR2 SNEGSKA come from the germline V gene (reference sequence). CDR3: CSASSFGLATGDTQYF. The CDR3, as DNA: TGCAGTGCTAGTTCTTTCGGACTAGCCACGGGTGATACGCAGTATTTT.

Only a few counts were recorded for this clone. The chain joins TRBV7-9 to TRBJ2-5; 13 bases fit TRBD2. The V and J ends lost 7 bases and 1 base, in that order; junction bases with no gene match: 9. The CDR3 contains 17 residues. Germline CDR1 and CDR2: SEHNR and FQNEAQ (reference sequence). The CDR3 sequence: CASIPGLAGLSQETQYF. The CDR3 coding sequence is TGTGCCAGCATTCCGGGACTAGCGGGATTGAGCCAAGAGACCCAGTACTTC.

The V call is TRBV9, the J call TRBJ1-4; D is uncertain. Germline lookup yields CDR1 SGDLS and CDR2 YYNGEE. The CDR3 spans 14 residues. The ends were cut back, 2 bases at V and 0 bases at J, with 5 bases in the middle. The CDR3 DNA follows: TGTGCCAGCAGCGTCCTATCAACTAATGAAAAACTGTTTTTT. Encoded protein: CASSVLSTNEKLFF. The entire variable domain, with the rest obtained from reference TRBV9 and TRBJ1-4, is as follows: DSGVTQTPKHLITATGQRVTLRCSPRSGDLSVYWYQQSLDQGLQFLIQYYNGEERAKGNILERFSAQQFPDLHSELNLSSLELGDSALYFCASSVLSTNEKLFFGSGTQLSVL.

This rearrangement joins TRBV19 to TRBJ1-5; D call uncertain. This CDR3 is built from 16 residues. Germline CDR1 reads LNHDA; CDR2 reads SQIVND (reference sequence). Trimming removed 5 bases from V and 0 bases from J, with 14 bases in between. Here the CDR3 reads CASSPRPTYSNQPQHF. CDR3 DNA sequence: TGTGCCAGTAGTCCCCGTCCGACTTATAGCAATCAGCCCCAGCATTTT.

The chain is built from TRBV19 and TRBJ2-2, with 9 nucleotides matching TRBD1. The germline V gene has CDR1 LNHDA and CDR2 SQIVND (reference sequence). Losses at the gene ends were 10 bases for V and 0 bases for J; bases not matched to a gene: 12. The CDR3 covers 17 residues. The CDR3 bases are TGTGCCACAAACAGGGGGCGCGGGGGCGCGAACACCGGGGAGCTGTTTTTT. Its protein is CATNRGRGGANTGELFF.

The V and J genes are TRBV6-6 and TRBJ1-2; no reliable D call. Per germline, CDR1 MNHNY and CDR2 SVGAGI (reference sequence). The CDR3 has 14 residues. V lost 5 bases and J 8 bases, leaving 18 bases between the germline ends. The CDR3 is CASSQLQKYGGYTF. In nucleotides, the CDR3 is TGTGCCAGCAGTCAACTCCAAAAATACGGGGGCTACACCTTC.

The gene calls are TRBV5-5 and TRBJ2-2, with 11 bases lining up with TRBD1. Trimming at V came to 4 bases and at J to 3 bases, leaving 11 bases not matched to a gene. Germline CDR1 reads SGHKS; CDR2 reads YYEKEE (reference sequence). CDR3 length equals 18 residues. The CDR3 spells CASSKKDRGLPDTGELFF. Here the CDR3 DNA reads TGTGCCAGCAGCAAAAAGGACAGGGGGCTTCCCGACACCGGGGAGCTGTTTTTT.

This sequence joins TRBV28 and TRBJ1-5; TRBD1 matches at 7 bases. Trimming removed 1 base from V and 6 bases from J; junction bases left unmatched: 6. CDR1 is MDHEN, CDR2 SYDVKM, per germline. The CDR3 sequence is 15 residues long. The DNA for the CDR3 is TGTGCCAGCAGTTTATCCGACAGGGAGAGTCAGCCCCAGCATTTT. This translates into CASSLSDRESQPQHF.

This clone showed up just once. The identical CDR3 is also encoded by other nucleotide sequences in the sample. The V and J genes are TRBV27 and TRBJ2-7, with D perhaps TRBD1 (6 bases). The CDR3 extends over 13 amino acids. The ends were cut back, 3 bases at V and 1 base at J, with 7 bases in the middle. The germline V gene has CDR1 MNHEY and CDR2 SMNVEV (reference sequence). The CDR3 loop reads CASSFRGSYEQYF. CDR3 sequence (DNA): TGTGCCAGCAGTTTCAGGGGATCCTACGAGCAGTACTTC.

The sample holds one count of this clone. The genes are TRBV20-1 and TRBJ2-7, with D possibly matching TRBD2 (5 bases). This CDR3 is 11 amino acids long. Germline CDR1 reads DFQATT; CDR2 reads SNEGSKA (reference sequence). Deletions cut 6 bases from V and 7 bases from J, with 13 bases between. CDR3 region: CSAATWREQYF. The CDR3 nucleotides are TGCAGTGCGGCAACATGGAGGGAGCAGTACTTC.

The chain links TRBV7-8 to TRBJ1-5, with D possibly being TRBD1 (5 bases). Trimming shortened V by 6 bases and J by 1 base, and 13 bases separated the two germline ends. The germline V gene encodes CDR1 SGHVS and CDR2 FQNEAQ. There are 15 residues in the CDR3. This CDR3 reads CASSMGGGSNQPQHF. The CDR3 bases are TGTGCCAGCAGTATGGGTGGGGGGAGCAATCAGCCCCAGCATTTT.

The genes are TRBV19 and TRBJ2-6; possible D gene TRBD2, 6 bases. Germline V gives CDR1 LNHDA, CDR2 SQIVND (reference sequence). Trimming shortened V by 5 bases and J by 0 bases, and 17 bases separated the two germline ends. The CDR3 has 18 residues. The CDR3 DNA reads as TGTGCCAGTAGTCCTTACACCGGGGGACGCTCTGGGGCCAACGTCCTGACTTTC. Translation: CASSPYTGGRSGANVLTF.

The count of this clone is one. The CDR3 protein is CASSPLPSPLHF. The CDR3 nucleotides are TGTGCCAGCAGCCCCCTCCCTTCACCCCTCCACTTT. The chain joins TRBV28 to TRBJ1-6; D call uncertain. CDR3 size: 12 residues. The ends were cut back, 6 bases at V and 9 bases at J, with 9 bases in the middle. CDR1 and CDR2 from the germline V gene are MDHEN and SYDVKM.

The V gene is TRBV28, the J gene TRBJ2-7; 11 nucleotides align to TRBD2. V lost 2 bases and J lost 7; bases outside the gene matches: 7. The CDR3 is 15 residues long. CDR1 MDHEN and CDR2 SYDVKM come from the germline V gene. Here the CDR3 reads CASSLASGRPLEQYF. The CDR3 DNA follows: TGTGCCAGCAGTTTAGCTAGCGGGAGGCCCTTGGAGCAGTACTTC.

This chain links TRBV7-2 with TRBJ1-1; D is unclear. The CDR3 is made up of 15 amino acids. The germline CDR1 and CDR2 sequences are SGHTA and FQGNSA. Trimming stripped 1 base from V and 7 bases from J, with 16 bases between. CDR3 amino acids: CASSLGLGGPYEAFF. The DNA of the CDR3 is TGTGCCAGCAGCTTAGGCCTTGGAGGACCCTATGAAGCTTTCTTT.

This rearrangement joins TRBV19 to TRBJ1-5; D remains unclear. The CDR3 length is 12 residues. Trimming shortened V by 5 bases and J by 3 bases, and 5 bases separated the two germline ends. Looked up from germline, CDR1 is LNHDA and CDR2 is SQIVND (reference sequence). CDR3 sequence (DNA): TGTGCCAGTAGTCCTACCAATCAGCCCCAGCATTTT. Translation gives CASSPTNQPQHF.